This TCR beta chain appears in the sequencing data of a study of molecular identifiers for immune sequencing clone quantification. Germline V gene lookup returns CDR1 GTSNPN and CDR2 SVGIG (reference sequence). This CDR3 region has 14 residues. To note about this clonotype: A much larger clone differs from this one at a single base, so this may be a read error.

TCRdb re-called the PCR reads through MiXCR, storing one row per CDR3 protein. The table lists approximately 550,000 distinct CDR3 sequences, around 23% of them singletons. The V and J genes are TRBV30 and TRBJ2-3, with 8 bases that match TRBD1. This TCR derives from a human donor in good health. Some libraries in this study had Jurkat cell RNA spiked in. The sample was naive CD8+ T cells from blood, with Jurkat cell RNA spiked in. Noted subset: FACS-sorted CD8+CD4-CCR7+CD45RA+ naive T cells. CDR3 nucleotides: TGTGCCTGGAGCCGGACAGGGCGCACAGATTCGCAGTATTTT. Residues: CAWSRTGRTDSQYF.